The rows below give T cell receptor beta chains drawn from one sample of a study of CD8 T cells in ankylosing spondylitis. One entry per CDR3 protein, called by TCRdb with MiXCR from the 5' RACE reads. This sample yields about 360,000 distinct CDR3 sequences, of which around 15% are seen a single time; approximately 1% belongs to the top ten. Sequences were obtained from blood, either unsorted or a sorted T cell fraction (not recorded which). Every receptor here comes from a male donor with ankylosing spondylitis or in good health (not recorded which). Both conserved end residues are part of each CDR3.

>TRBV5-1
CASSLAVAGANVLTF
>TRBV4-1
CASSQSSLNYGYTF
>TRBV6-5
CASSSPAGTGGQSQPQHF
>TRBV5-1
CASSRGGTGVNGYTF
>TRBV20-1
CSAMDRGPEKLFF
>TRBV7-9
CASRRPGGTNTEAFF
>TRBV7-9
CASSSRGGSDTQYF
>TRBV12-3/TRBV12-4
CASSAPSRGNGYEQYF
>TRBV29-1
CSVEGAAYEQYF
>TRBV6-5
CASSSMASGLNNEQFF
>TRBV11-3
CASSPPQGRMSEQYF
>TRBV6-5
CASSSSGTSSYEQYF
>TRBV6-5
CASGTSATQYF
>TRBV12-5
CASGLLTSYEQYF
>TRBV11-2
CASSLVGSSGGPYNEQFF
>TRBV20-1
CSALRAGAAKNIQYF
>TRBV10-3
CAISGTGGVNEQFF
>TRBV28
CASSPEGTSGRYYNEQFF
>TRBV30
CAWSDGLAGRFYEQYF
>TRBV6-1
CASSPGTTGNNEQFF
>TRBV5-1
CASSVVSGNYGYTF
>TRBV20-1
CSANPPGANGYTF
>TRBV3-1
CASSQYGELFF
>TRBV11-2
CASSLDPPAGGREQYF
>TRBV5-1
CASSLFPDEQYF
>TRBV29-1
CSVVTGEGQPQHF
>TRBV20-1
CSAWDRMGETQYF
>TRBV12-3/TRBV12-4
CASSPTSRILFF
>TRBV14
CASSPSNNTGELFF
>TRBV20-1
CSARDRSSHVGQYF
>TRBV27
CASSLSLAGAYEQYF
>TRBV6-6
CASSPLDNEQFF
>TRBV9
CASSVDGVEQYF
>TRBV5-1
CASGTGTGIRTEAFF
>TRBV20-1
CSASGQGGVYEQYF
>TRBV6-1
CASSGGLAGGLREQFF
>TRBV19
CASRRDRASYEQYF
>TRBV7-2
CASSYRGLDTEAFF
>TRBV5-4
CASSLDTDQETQYF
>TRBV5-1
CASSLDTNGYTF
>TRBV5-1
CASSLGLAPGELFF
>TRBV5-1
CASAGTSYGYTF
>TRBV12-3/TRBV12-4
CASSFKVGSSYEQYF
>TRBV3-1
CASSPGRGAFF
>TRBV4-2
CASSHGTTGAFF